Below, 3 T cell receptor beta chains from the same sample are listed, as sequenced in a study of PD-1 blockade in mismatch repair-deficient tumors. Generated by immunoSEQ multiplex PCR, the TCRdb table keeps only in-frame clones and is missing some. The data show approximately 51,000 clones, about 85% seen once. Sequencing was performed on peripheral blood, taken about 20 weeks after starting pembrolizumab. The origin of the receptors is an adult with mismatch repair-deficient cancer.

The genes are TRBV13 and TRBJ2-1, with a tentative D call TRBD2 (5 bases). The CDR3 length is 17 residues. V lost 5 bases and J 4 bases, leaving 21 bases between the germline ends. Germline V gene sequence: CDR1 PRHDT, CDR2 FYEKMQ (reference sequence). The CDR3 region has the DNA TGTGCCAGCAGCGGACCGCCGGCTGAGGGCCCGTACAATGAGCAGTTCTTC. It encodes CASSGPPAEGPYNEQFF.

This chain links TRBV6-5 with TRBJ1-2; possibly TRBD1 for D (6 bases). This CDR3 spans 15 amino acids. The germline V gene has CDR1 MNHEY and CDR2 SVGAGI. V was trimmed by 7 bases and J by 2 bases, leaving 17 bases between them. The CDR3 DNA reads TGTGCCAGCAAGGGGGGGGTCCAGGGAAACTATGGCTACACCTTC. Translation: CASKGGVQGNYGYTF.

The chain is built from TRBV18 and TRBJ2-2; D remains ambiguous. From germline, CDR1 is KGHSH and CDR2 LQKENI. The CDR3 extends over 15 amino acids. Between the trimmed V and J ends, which lost 1 base and 1 base, there was a span of 7 bases. In DNA form, the CDR3 reads TGTGCCAGCTCACCACGGGCGGAGAACACCGGGGAGCTGTTTTTT. Its translation: CASSPRAENTGELFF.